These T cell receptor beta chains were read from a single sample in a study of cytomegalovirus exposure and HLA in healthy donors. Profiling relied on immunoSEQ multiplex PCR, and the TCRdb table lists in-frame clones only, not all of them. The repertoire holds roughly 110,000 clones, roughly four fifths seen once, with under 8% in the top ten. The source material was PBMCs. The receptor source for this set is a woman between 50 and 59 years old in good health and CMV-seropositive. Both conserved end residues are part of each CDR3.

>TRBJ1-1|TRBV27
CASRATGRTEAFF
>TRBJ1-1|TRBV6-6
CASMFMARVTEAFF
>TRBJ1-4|TRBV7-9
CASKPADRGRDEKLFF
>TRBJ1-1|TRBV6-4
CASSDSPSGRGSVTEAFF
>TRBJ2-1|TRBV28
CASSFEGEFDNEQFF
>TRBJ2-1|TRBV7-9
CASSSLDSRREQFF
>TRBJ2-3|TRBV7-3
CASSRSGGKADTQYF
>TRBJ2-1|TRBV30
CAWKGTVNNEQFF
>TRBJ1-2|TRBV28
CASSPRGSLRYTF
>TRBJ2-3|TRBV5-4
CASSPRDTVDTQYF
>TRBJ1-3|TRBV10-3
CAISESILRGTGNTIYF
>TRBJ2-1|TRBV7-3
CASSSRQNNEQFF
>TRBJ1-4|TRBV9
CASSVGGPNEKLFF
>TRBJ1-1|TRBV7-9
CASSLQNTEAFF
>TRBJ1-2|TRBV6-5
CASSYGDNYGYTF
>TRBJ2-2|TRBV6-5
CVSGRRGAGELFF
>TRBJ2-3|TRBV19
CASSVGLSGTDTQYF
>TRBJ2-1|TRBV5-1
CASSDGGNNEQFF
>TRBJ2-3|TRBV7-2
CASSLNLAGAPPDTQYF
>TRBJ2-3|TRBV7-2
CASSAGGPITSTDTQYF
>TRBJ1-2|TRBV5-1
CASSLGPSSGGYTF
>TRBJ2-1|TRBV9
CASSPDGESYNEQFF
>TRBJ2-2|TRBV6-1
CASPGGSKTGELFF
>TRBJ2-3|TRBV2
CASSGLNRDRGGSTDTQYF
>TRBJ2-3|TRBV18
CASSLTGQGYAEQYF
>TRBJ2-7|TRBV11-2
CASSRGGFVGEQYF
>TRBJ2-5|TRBV30
CAWSVGTKTQYF
>TRBJ2-5|TRBV19
CASMDGGGKETQYF